This T cell receptor (beta chain) comes out of a study of T cells in Graves' hyperthyroidism and ophthalmopathy. Study observations and caveats: It was a median around 6 months before onset that the model predicted ophthalmopathy. Ophthalmopathy was separated from stable hyperthyroidism by a 13 V-J model.

In this sample, this clonotype turned up a few times. The antigen is undetermined. CDR3 length: 15 amino acids. Germline CDR1 MGHRA, CDR2 YSYEKL. V lost 0 bases, J lost 8 bases, and 13 bases lay in between. From RNA transcripts, TCR beta CDR3 regions were amplified. The primer set for the first-round RT-PCR of the TCR CDR3 was HTBI. TCRdb analysed the multiplex PCR reads with MiXCR anew, one entry per CDR3 protein. This sample carries around 500,000 distinct CDR3 sequences, around 14% of them seen once, and the ten largest clones take 15% to 20%. Clinical symptoms, serum thyroxine and TRAb, thyroid ultrasound and orbital computed tomography were used for the diagnoses. More than 8.5 ml of fresh peripheral blood supplied the PBMCs.

Source material: blood. The chain recombines TRBV4-1 with TRBJ1-4, with D uncertain. The receptor's source is a woman aged 18-29 years with Graves' hyperthyroidism. Written as DNA, the CDR3 is TGCGCCAGCAGCCAAGAACGAGGGAGTCGCGAAAAACTGTTTTTT. This codes for CASSQERGSREKLFF.